This T cell receptor beta chain comes out of a study of spatial heterogeneity in lung cancer. Whole-study results and caveats: Tumoral mutation counts were tracked by counts of expanded intratumoral alpha and beta TCRs. Ubiquitous and regional expanded TCR counts mirrored ubiquitous and regional nonsynonymous mutation counts, respectively.

The time point: sample taken at primary tumor resection. The donor group consisted of under 90 patients who had untreated, early-stage non-small cell lung cancer. TCRs were sequenced from unsorted whole RNA of tumor, nontumor lung or PBMC. This clonotype was seen only once. What it recognizes is unknown. The library was built for alpha chains, so this beta chain is an off-target read and its size means little. In TCRdb, the 5' RACE reads were re-called with MiXCR into one record per CDR3 protein. The profile covers approximately 600 distinct CDR3 sequences, with approximately 80% appearing a single time and over 20% taken by the ten largest. The starting material was lung tumor tissue, obtained at surgery. This TCR came from a female donor with early-stage non-small cell lung cancer.

The CDR3 region is CSVVPPVYNEQFF. The CDR3 DNA is TGCAGCGTTGTTCCCCCCGTGTACAATGAGCAGTTCTTC. The J gene is TRBJ2-1, the V gene TRBV29-1; D call uncertain. The CDR3 loop spans 13 amino acids. The V and J ends lost 4 bases and 4 bases respectively, with 11 bases between them. Germline V lookup: CDR1 SQVTM, CDR2 ANQGSEA.